Listed below are T cell receptor beta chains from one sample, sequenced in a study of T cell repertoires and Cas9 in healthy adults. Sequenced by immunoSEQ multiplex PCR; TCRdb stores in-frame clones only, minus some. The sample yields roughly 14,000 clones, 89% seen once. Sequencing used Tregs (CD4+, CD25+, CD127-, CD137-, CD154-) from PBMCs; culture status not recorded. These receptors came from a human donor in good health. The CDR3 runs from the conserved cysteine through the conserved F or W. A D gene is named only where the DNA matches it firmly. Part of the rows lack a size; the others show once, few, many or a class for expanded clones.

clone_size: once
j_call: TRBJ2-5
v_call: TRBV19
d_call: NA
cdr3_aa: CASSHGGADQETQYF
cdr3_nt: TGTGCCAGTTCTCACGGCGGAGCCGATCAAGAGACCCAGTACTTC

clone_size: NA
j_call: TRBJ2-5
v_call: TRBV11-1
d_call: TRBD2
cdr3_aa: CASSPKGLAEETQYF
cdr3_nt: TGTGCCAGCAGCCCAAAGGGACTAGCGGAAGAGACCCAGTACTTC

clone_size: once
j_call: TRBJ2-5
v_call: TRBV28
d_call: TRBD2
cdr3_aa: CASRRWVLAEETQYF
cdr3_nt: TGTGCCAGCAGGAGGTGGGTGCTAGCGGAAGAGACCCAGTACTTC

clone_size: once
j_call: TRBJ2-3
v_call: TRBV18
d_call: TRBD2
cdr3_aa: CASSPAGGSTDTQYF
cdr3_nt: TGTGCCAGCTCACCCGCGGGGGGGAGCACAGATACGCAGTATTTT

clone_size: NA
j_call: TRBJ1-1
v_call: TRBV2
d_call: NA
cdr3_aa: CASRDTWNTEAFF
cdr3_nt: TGTGCCAGCAGGGACACATGGAACACTGAAGCTTTCTTT

clone_size: NA
j_call: TRBJ2-1
v_call: TRBV19
d_call: TRBD2
cdr3_aa: CASSKRWRGDYNEQFF
cdr3_nt: TGTGCCAGTAGTAAAAGGTGGCGGGGGGACTACAATGAGCAGTTCTTC

clone_size: NA
j_call: TRBJ2-2
v_call: TRBV18
d_call: TRBD1
cdr3_aa: CASSPSRGTENTGELFF
cdr3_nt: TGTGCCAGCTCACCGAGCCGAGGGACAGAAAACACCGGGGAGCTGTTTTTT

clone_size: NA
j_call: TRBJ1-4
v_call: TRBV27
d_call: NA
cdr3_aa: CASTRRANEKLFF
cdr3_nt: TGTGCCAGTACCCGACGGGCTAATGAAAAACTGTTTTTT

clone_size: NA
j_call: TRBJ1-2
v_call: TRBV30
d_call: NA
cdr3_aa: CAWSRGHAGYTF
cdr3_nt: TGTGCCTGGAGTCGAGGACATGCTGGCTACACCTTC

clone_size: NA
j_call: TRBJ2-1
v_call: TRBV15
d_call: TRBD2
cdr3_aa: CATSSGRGAYNEQFF
cdr3_nt: TGTGCCACCAGCAGCGGTCGGGGGGCCTACAATGAGCAGTTCTTC

clone_size: NA
j_call: TRBJ1-2
v_call: TRBV12-5
d_call: NA
cdr3_aa: CASGSNSNYGYTF
cdr3_nt: TGTGCTAGTGGTTCAAATTCTAACTATGGCTACACCTTC

clone_size: NA
j_call: TRBJ2-7
v_call: TRBV5-1
d_call: NA
cdr3_aa: CASSARPDYEQYF
cdr3_nt: TGCGCCAGCAGCGCCCGACCGGATTACGAGCAGTACTTC

clone_size: NA
j_call: TRBJ2-1
v_call: TRBV11-3
d_call: NA
cdr3_aa: CASSRTPLYNEQFF
cdr3_nt: TGTGCCAGCAGCCGCACACCTCTCTACAATGAGCAGTTCTTC

clone_size: NA
j_call: TRBJ1-5
v_call: TRBV25-1
d_call: NA
cdr3_aa: CASSESGQPQHF
cdr3_nt: TGTGCCAGCAGTGAATCAGGTCAGCCCCAGCATTTT

clone_size: NA
j_call: TRBJ1-4
v_call: TRBV15
d_call: NA
cdr3_aa: CATSRASWAQNEKLFF
cdr3_nt: TGTGCCACCAGCAGAGCTTCTTGGGCCCAAAATGAAAAACTGTTTTTT

clone_size: NA
j_call: TRBJ1-3
v_call: TRBV6-5
d_call: NA
cdr3_aa: CASSHRRVSGNTIYF
cdr3_nt: TGTGCCAGCAGTCACCGTCGGGTCTCTGGAAACACCATATATTTT

clone_size: NA
j_call: TRBJ2-3
v_call: TRBV7-2
d_call: NA
cdr3_aa: CASSLERGTSYF
cdr3_nt: TGTGCCAGCAGCTTAGAACGGGGGACGTCGTATTTT

clone_size: NA
j_call: TRBJ2-7
v_call: TRBV6-1
d_call: TRBD1
cdr3_aa: CASSRGRHYEQYF
cdr3_nt: TGTGCCAGCAGCAGGGGGCGTCACTACGAGCAGTACTTC

clone_size: NA
j_call: TRBJ1-2
v_call: TRBV9
d_call: NA
cdr3_aa: CASSPVDYGYTF
cdr3_nt: TGTGCCAGCAGCCCAGTGGACTATGGCTACACCTTC

clone_size: NA
j_call: TRBJ2-2
v_call: TRBV2
d_call: TRBD1
cdr3_aa: CASSPGQGFGELFF
cdr3_nt: TGTGCCAGCTCGCCGGGACAGGGGTTCGGGGAGCTGTTTTTT

clone_size: NA
j_call: TRBJ2-5
v_call: TRBV19
d_call: TRBD1
cdr3_aa: CATSGGLQETQYF
cdr3_nt: TGTGCCACCTCAGGGGGTCTTCAAGAGACCCAGTACTTC

clone_size: NA
j_call: TRBJ1-1
v_call: TRBV18
d_call: NA
cdr3_aa: CASSPNPQDPKGAFF
cdr3_nt: TGTGCCAGCTCACCGAATCCACAGGACCCGAAAGGAGCTTTCTTT

clone_size: NA
j_call: TRBJ1-5
v_call: TRBV19
d_call: NA
cdr3_aa: CASSLTGTNQPQHF
cdr3_nt: TGTGCCAGTAGCCTAACGGGCACCAATCAGCCCCAGCATTTT

clone_size: NA
j_call: TRBJ1-2
v_call: TRBV9
d_call: NA
cdr3_aa: CASSPGLRNLYGYTF
cdr3_nt: TGTGCCAGCAGCCCGGGACTCCGGAACCTTTATGGCTACACCTTC

clone_size: NA
j_call: TRBJ2-2
v_call: TRBV18
d_call: NA
cdr3_aa: CASSPEPYATGELFF
cdr3_nt: TGTGCCAGCTCACCCGAACCGTACGCCACCGGGGAGCTGTTTTTT

clone_size: NA
j_call: TRBJ2-7
v_call: TRBV7-2
d_call: NA
cdr3_aa: CASGRGIYEQYF
cdr3_nt: TGTGCCAGCGGCCGGGGGATATACGAGCAGTACTTC

clone_size: NA
j_call: TRBJ1-2
v_call: TRBV7-8
d_call: NA
cdr3_aa: CASSEGSNYGYTF
cdr3_nt: TGTGCCAGCAGCGAGGGGAGTAACTATGGCTACACCTTC

clone_size: once
j_call: TRBJ2-3
v_call: TRBV18
d_call: NA
cdr3_aa: CASSPPQGFTDTQYF
cdr3_nt: TGTGCCAGCTCACCTCCTCAGGGATTCACAGATACGCAGTATTTT

clone_size: NA
j_call: TRBJ1-2
v_call: TRBV5-1
d_call: TRBD1
cdr3_aa: CASRDRTGNYGYTF
cdr3_nt: TGCGCCAGCAGAGACCGGACAGGGAACTATGGCTACACCTTC

clone_size: NA
j_call: TRBJ1-2
v_call: TRBV27
d_call: NA
cdr3_aa: CASSLEGYGYTF
cdr3_nt: TGTGCCAGCAGTTTGGAGGGTTATGGCTACACCTTC

clone_size: NA
j_call: TRBJ2-1
v_call: TRBV5-6
d_call: TRBD2
cdr3_aa: CASSLELAGVDEQFF
cdr3_nt: TGTGCCAGCAGCTTGGAACTAGCGGGAGTGGATGAGCAGTTCTTC